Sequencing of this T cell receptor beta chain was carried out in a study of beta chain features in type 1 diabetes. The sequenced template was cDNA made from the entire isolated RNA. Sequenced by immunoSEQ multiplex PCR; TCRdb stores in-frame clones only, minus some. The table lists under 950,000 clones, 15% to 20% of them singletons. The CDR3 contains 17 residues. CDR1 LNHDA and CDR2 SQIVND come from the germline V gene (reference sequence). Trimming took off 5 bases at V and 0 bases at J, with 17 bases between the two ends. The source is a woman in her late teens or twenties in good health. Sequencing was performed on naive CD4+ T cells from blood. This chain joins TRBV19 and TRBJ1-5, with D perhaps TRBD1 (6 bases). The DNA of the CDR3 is TGTGCCAGTAGTCGGACTCACAGGGAATATAGCAATCAGCCCCAGCATTTT. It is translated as CASSRTHREYSNQPQHF.